Shown below are 13 T cell receptor beta chains from a single sample sequenced in a study of CD8+ T cells in alopecia areata. RNA was isolated and reverse transcribed to cDNA, the sequencing template. TCRdb keeps only in-frame clones here, not all; method: immunoSEQ multiplex PCR. This sample yields 150,000 to 200,000 clones, of which 50% to 65% are seen a single time; about 4.9% belongs to the top ten. The material sequenced was CD4+ T cells sorted from blood. All receptors derive from a human donor in good health.

The rearrangement links TRBV6-1 to TRBJ2-4; tentatively, D is TRBD2 (6 bases). Germline CDR1 and CDR2: MNHNS and SASEGT. Trimming removed 1 base at V and 0 bases at J, with 13 bases between. The CDR3 has 17 amino acids. This CDR3 is CASSEDGGSLAKNIQYF. The CDR3 nucleotides are TGTGCCAGCAGTGAAGATGGGGGGTCACTAGCCAAAAACATTCAGTACTTC.

The chain employs TRBV29-1 and TRBJ2-3; D may be TRBD1 or TRBD2 (5 bases each). The CDR3 runs 15 residues. The germline gives CDR1 SQVTM, CDR2 ANQGSEA. V lost 2 bases and J lost 5, with 17 bases in between. The CDR3 DNA follows: TGCAGCGTTGAAATAACGGGGCGGTTGGGAGATACGCAGTATTTT. This encodes CSVEITGRLGDTQYF.

The chain carries TRBV29-1 and TRBJ1-2, with 7 nucleotides matching TRBD1. J gave up 8 bases and V 4 bases, and 10 bases lay outside the gene matches. The germline CDR1 and CDR2 sequences are SQVTM and ANQGSEA. The CDR3 has 13 residues. This CDR3 reads CSVVPKTGIGYTF. In DNA form, the CDR3 reads TGCAGCGTTGTCCCAAAGACAGGGATCGGCTACACCTTC.

This sequence joins TRBV7-9 and TRBJ2-3; D is tentatively TRBD1 or TRBD2 (5 bases each). V gave up 5 bases and J gave up 0 bases, with 12 bases separating them. Germline loops: CDR1 SEHNR, CDR2 FQNEAQ (reference sequence). There are 15 residues in the CDR3. In DNA, the CDR3 is TGTGCCAGCAGCCTCGGGACCCTAAGCACAGATACGCAGTATTTT. Residues: CASSLGTLSTDTQYF.

The rearrangement joins TRBV4-1 to TRBJ2-7; TRBD2 aligns across 9 bases. This CDR3 region has 16 residues. After removal of 1 base from V and 4 bases from J, the junction contained 8 bases not matched to a gene. Per the germline V gene, CDR1 is MGHRA and CDR2 is YSYEKL. CDR3 DNA sequence: TGCGCCAGCAGCCAAGGGCGGGCTAGCGGGACTTACGAGCAGTACTTC. Protein sequence: CASSQGRASGTYEQYF.

The rearrangement uses TRBV2 and TRBJ2-1, with 13 bases fitting TRBD2. From germline, CDR1 is SNHLY and CDR2 FYNNEI. J lost 10 bases, V lost 2 bases, and 2 bases had no gene match. CDR3 size: 14 residues. CDR3 nucleotide sequence: TGTGCCAGCAGTGAAAAACTAGCGGGAGGGGAGCAGTTCTTC. Its translation: CASSEKLAGGEQFF.

The V gene is TRBV29-1, the J gene TRBJ2-1; D ambiguous. Germline CDR1 and CDR2: SQVTM and ANQGSEA. V lost 7 bases to trimming and J lost 8 bases, with 9 bases between them. The CDR3 extends over 10 amino acids. In DNA, the CDR3 is TGCAGCGCCGGTGGGTATGAGCAGTTCTTC. Amino acid sequence: CSAGGYEQFF.

V and J are TRBV30 and TRBJ1-3, with D possibly TRBD1 on 5 matching bases. The germline gives CDR1 GTSNPN, CDR2 SVGIG (reference sequence). V dropped 6 bases and J dropped 2 bases, with 11 bases sitting between them. The CDR3 extends over 13 amino acids. Here the CDR3 reads CACRAGAGNTIYF. The CDR3 coding sequence is TGTGCCTGCAGGGCTGGGGCTGGAAACACCATATATTTT.

A remark on this clone: The sample carries other DNA sequences with the same CDR3. The chain is built from TRBV29-1 and TRBJ2-3; either TRBD1 or TRBD2 may fit D (6 bases each). The CDR3 sequence is 14 residues long. Germline V gene data show CDR1 as SQVTM and CDR2 as ANQGSEA. The V gene lost 4 bases and the J gene lost 2 bases, with 13 bases spanning the gap. The CDR3 loop reads CSVGQGTYTDTQYF. As DNA, the CDR3 is TGCAGCGTTGGGCAGGGGACTTACACAGATACGCAGTATTTT.

The J gene is TRBJ2-5, the V gene TRBV30; possible D gene TRBD1, 5 bases. Germline V lookup: CDR1 GTSNPN, CDR2 SVGIG (reference sequence). This CDR3 is 14 amino acids long. V lost 0 bases, J lost 1 base, and 9 bases lay in between. The CDR3: CAWSVRQGQETQYF. The CDR3, as DNA: TGTGCCTGGAGTGTACGTCAGGGCCAAGAGACCCAGTACTTC.

The V and J genes are TRBV29-1 and TRBJ2-3, with D possibly matching TRBD1 (6 bases). CDR1 is SQVTM and CDR2 is ANQGSEA in the germline V gene. There are 13 residues in the CDR3. The V gene lost 6 bases and the J gene lost 1 base, with 11 bases spanning the gap. The CDR3 spells CSVQGGGTDTQYF. In DNA form, the CDR3 reads TGCAGCGTCCAAGGGGGAGGCACAGATACGCAGTATTTT.

This clone was counted between two and nine times. This chain links TRBV7-9 with TRBJ2-5, with a tentative D call TRBD2 (6 bases). Germline-derived CDR1 and CDR2 are SEHNR and FQNEAQ (reference sequence). The CDR3 is 14 amino acids. The V end was cut by 0 bases, the J end by 5 bases, with 10 bases between. This chain's CDR3 is CASSLAGGAETQYF. CDR3 DNA: TGTGCCAGCAGCTTAGCGGGCGGGGCCGAGACCCAGTACTTC.

V usage is TRBV27 and J usage is TRBJ2-3; 10 nucleotides match TRBD2. Unmatched junction bases numbered 7, after V lost 5 bases and J lost 2 bases. Germline CDR1 MNHEY, CDR2 SMNVEV (reference sequence). The CDR3 length is 16 residues. The CDR3 DNA is TGTGCCAGCAGTACACTAGCGGGAAGTTTCACAGATACGCAGTATTTT. Amino acids: CASSTLAGSFTDTQYF.